This record concerns one T cell receptor (beta chain) sequence. V lost 4 bases, J lost 8 bases, and 5 bases stayed unmatched. The germline V gene encodes CDR1 SGHRS and CDR2 YFSETQ. This CDR3 contains 13 residues. Naive and memory CD4+ T cells were separated from cryopreserved PBMCs. The data belong to a study of CD4 T cells in relation to SARS-CoV-2 and coronaviruses. Across the study: Median patient age was roughly 36 years, spanning 21 to 72 years. A couple of subjects were Hispanic; patients were eight or nine males and a handful of females.

Produced via immunoSEQ multiplex PCR; TCRdb's table is partial and in-frame only. This repertoire shows approximately 38,000 clones, approximately 90% found once; its top ten account for 9.2%. The genes are TRBV5-1 and TRBJ2-2, with 7 bases that match TRBD1. The TCR originated in an adult with COVID-19. The source material was memory CD4+ T cells from PBMCs. CDR3 amino acids: CASSGTGQGELFF. CDR3 DNA sequence: TGCGCCAGCAGCGGGACGGGACAGGGGGAGCTGTTTTTT.